This TCR beta chain was recorded in a study of blood T cell repertoires in COVID-19. Overall study: The United States, Italy and Spain provided the acute and convalescent COVID-19 samples. Sources were T cells, B-cell-depleted T cells, or PBMCs; the material itself was cDNA or gDNA.

Generated by immunoSEQ multiplex PCR, the TCRdb table keeps only in-frame clones and is missing some. The sample carries around 150,000 clones, over 65% recorded once. The sample comprised peripheral blood. This clonotype was sampled from a man in his sixties or seventies with acute or convalescent COVID-19.

The CDR3 DNA is TGTGCCAGTAGTATGGCCCAATGGGCAACGAACACCGGGGAGCTGTTTTTT. As protein: CASSMAQWATNTGELFF. The rearrangement joins TRBV19 to TRBJ2-2; D gene uncertain. Germline V gene lookup returns CDR1 LNHDA and CDR2 SQIVND (reference sequence). With 3 bases removed from V and 0 bases from J, the gap between germline ends came to 14 bases. The CDR3 consists of 17 residues.